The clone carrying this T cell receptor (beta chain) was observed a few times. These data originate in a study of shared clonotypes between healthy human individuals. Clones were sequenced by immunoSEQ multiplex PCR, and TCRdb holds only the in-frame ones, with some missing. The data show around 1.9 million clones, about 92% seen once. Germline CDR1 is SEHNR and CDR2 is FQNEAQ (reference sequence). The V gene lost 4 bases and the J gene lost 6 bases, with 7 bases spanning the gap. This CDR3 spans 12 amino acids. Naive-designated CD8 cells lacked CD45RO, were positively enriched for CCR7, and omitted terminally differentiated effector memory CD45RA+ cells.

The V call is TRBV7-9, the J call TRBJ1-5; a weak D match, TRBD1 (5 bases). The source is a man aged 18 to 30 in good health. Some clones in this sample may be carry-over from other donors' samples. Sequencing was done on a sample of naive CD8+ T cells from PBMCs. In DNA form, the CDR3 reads TGTGCCAGCAGCTCCCAGGGTCAGCCCCAGCATTTT. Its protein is CASSSQGQPQHF. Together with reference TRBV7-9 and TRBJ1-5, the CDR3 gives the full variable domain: DTGVSQNPRHKITKRGQNVTFRCDPISEHNRLYWYRQTLGQGPEFLTYFQNEAQLEKSRLLSDRFSAERPKGSFSTLEIQRTEQGDSAMYLCASSSQGQPQHFGDGTRLSIL.